The rows below give T cell receptor beta chains drawn from one sample of a study of cytomegalovirus exposure and HLA in healthy donors. The protocol was immunoSEQ multiplex PCR, while the TCRdb copy is restricted to in-frame clones and leaves out a portion. The table shows roughly 200,000 clones, with around 77% occurring only once. The sequenced sample consisted of PBMCs. These receptors all stem from a woman in her 30s in good health and CMV-seronegative. Each CDR3 is given with its conserved first and last residue. D genes are given only for firm matches. Only some rows state a clone size, as once, few, many or a class for expanded clones.

v_call: TRBV30; j_call: TRBJ2-1; d_call: TRBD1; clone_size: NA; cdr3_aa: CAWSETGLNEQFF; cdr3_nt: TGTGCCTGGAGTGAGACAGGGTTGAATGAGCAGTTCTTC
v_call: TRBV6-5; j_call: TRBJ1-2; d_call: TRBD1; clone_size: NA; cdr3_aa: CASLDRGGYGYTF; cdr3_nt: TGTGCCAGCCTAGACAGGGGGGGTTATGGCTACACCTTC
v_call: TRBV6-5; j_call: TRBJ2-7; d_call: TRBD2; clone_size: few; cdr3_aa: CASRAPGLEGEQYF; cdr3_nt: TGTGCCAGCAGGGCCCCGGGACTAGAGGGCGAGCAGTACTTC
v_call: TRBV30; j_call: TRBJ1-5; d_call: TRBD1; clone_size: few; cdr3_aa: CAWTGQPGQPQHF; cdr3_nt: TGTGCCTGGACGGGACAGCCCGGGCAGCCCCAGCATTTT
v_call: TRBV11-2; j_call: TRBJ2-5; d_call: TRBD1; clone_size: NA; cdr3_aa: CASSLERSQGAWGTQYF; cdr3_nt: TGTGCCAGCAGCTTAGAACGTTCACAGGGGGCGTGGGGGACCCAGTACTTC
v_call: TRBV10-3; j_call: TRBJ1-6; d_call: NA; clone_size: few; cdr3_aa: CAISVSQPGDSPLHF; cdr3_nt: TGTGCCATCAGTGTTAGCCAGCCAGGGGATTCACCCCTCCACTTT
v_call: TRBV7-2; j_call: TRBJ2-7; d_call: NA; clone_size: NA; cdr3_aa: CASSPDSSSSYEQYF; cdr3_nt: TGTGCCAGCAGCCCGGACAGTAGCTCCTCCTACGAGCAGTACTTC
v_call: TRBV29-1; j_call: TRBJ2-7; d_call: TRBD2; clone_size: once; cdr3_aa: CSVVDLAGGLYEQYF; cdr3_nt: TGCAGCGTTGTAGATCTAGCGGGAGGGCTCTACGAGCAGTACTTC
v_call: TRBV5-6; j_call: TRBJ2-7; d_call: TRBD1; clone_size: NA; cdr3_aa: CASSLPGTGGEQYF; cdr3_nt: TGTGCCAGCAGCTTACCCGGGACAGGGGGCGAGCAGTACTTC
v_call: TRBV19; j_call: TRBJ2-3; d_call: TRBD2; clone_size: NA; cdr3_aa: CASKAISGATDTQYF; cdr3_nt: TGTGCCAGTAAAGCGATTAGCGGGGCCACAGATACGCAGTATTTT
v_call: TRBV9; j_call: TRBJ2-5; d_call: TRBD2; clone_size: NA; cdr3_aa: CASSVRPFGLAGIQETQYF; cdr3_nt: TGTGCCAGCAGCGTCAGACCATTTGGGTTAGCGGGGATTCAAGAGACCCAGTACTTC
v_call: TRBV27; j_call: TRBJ1-4; d_call: TRBD1; clone_size: NA; cdr3_aa: CASRPDRGLYEKLFF; cdr3_nt: TGTGCCAGCAGGCCCGACAGGGGACTTTATGAAAAACTGTTTTTT
v_call: TRBV5-4; j_call: TRBJ2-3; d_call: NA; clone_size: NA; cdr3_aa: CASSFPTGAGDTQYF; cdr3_nt: TGTGCCAGCAGCTTCCCGACTGGAGCAGGGGATACGCAGTATTTT
v_call: TRBV19; j_call: TRBJ2-7; d_call: NA; clone_size: few; cdr3_aa: CASSIGQGSSYEQYF; cdr3_nt: TGTGCCAGTAGTATTGGGCAGGGGTCTTCCTACGAGCAGTACTTC
v_call: TRBV5-1; j_call: TRBJ2-7; d_call: TRBD1; clone_size: NA; cdr3_aa: CASSYRDRGYEQYF; cdr3_nt: TGCGCCAGCAGCTACCGGGACAGGGGCTACGAGCAGTACTTC
v_call: TRBV5-4; j_call: TRBJ2-7; d_call: NA; clone_size: few; cdr3_aa: CASSTRTGLSYEQYF; cdr3_nt: TGTGCCAGCAGCACACGGACTGGCCTCTCCTACGAGCAGTACTTC
v_call: TRBV5-5; j_call: TRBJ2-4; d_call: TRBD1; clone_size: NA; cdr3_aa: CASSFAGTGGNIQYF; cdr3_nt: TGTGCCAGCAGCTTCGCCGGGACAGGGGGAAACATTCAGTACTTC
v_call: TRBV27; j_call: TRBJ1-4; d_call: TRBD1; clone_size: NA; cdr3_aa: CASSWTGYNEKLFF; cdr3_nt: TGTGCCAGCAGTTGGACAGGGTACAATGAAAAACTGTTTTTT
v_call: TRBV27; j_call: TRBJ2-7; d_call: NA; clone_size: NA; cdr3_aa: CASSLLAGKQYF; cdr3_nt: TGTGCCAGCAGTTTGTTGGCAGGGAAGCAGTACTTC
v_call: TRBV5-1; j_call: TRBJ1-5; d_call: TRBD1; clone_size: NA; cdr3_aa: CASSWRDRVNNQPQHF; cdr3_nt: TGCGCCAGCAGCTGGCGGGACAGGGTTAACAATCAGCCCCAGCATTTT
v_call: TRBV4-1; j_call: TRBJ1-1; d_call: TRBD1; clone_size: NA; cdr3_aa: CASSHTGQGNTEAFF; cdr3_nt: TGCGCCAGCAGCCACACGGGACAGGGGAACACTGAAGCTTTCTTT
v_call: TRBV12-1; j_call: TRBJ2-1; d_call: NA; clone_size: NA; cdr3_aa: CASSFLAGGSEQFF; cdr3_nt: TGTGCCAGCAGCTTCCTAGCGGGGGGAAGTGAGCAGTTCTTC
v_call: TRBV28; j_call: TRBJ2-7; d_call: NA; clone_size: few; cdr3_aa: CASSSVRTSSYEQYF; cdr3_nt: TGTGCCAGCAGTTCTGTTAGGACATCCTCTTACGAGCAGTACTTC